This T cell receptor (delta chain) was observed in a study of in vitro expanded adult blood gammadelta T cells (dated by TCRdb to about 2020). As for the study more broadly: Sort purity ranged from 94.4% to 100% Vgamma9Vdelta2 cells among T cells. The study compared the TCR repertoire of Vgamma9Vdelta2 T cells expanded in vitro with a mistletoe-extract drug against those expanded with HMBPP or zoledronate. Each donor's cells were separately stimulated with HMBPP, zoledronate or AbnobaViscum P, and TRG and TRD CDR3 repertoires were sequenced for every condition. A few subjects were included in the TCR repertoire analysis. Overall study outcomes, separate from this receptor: The TRDV2 repertoire shared between treatments was found to be private to each donor, and TRD repertoires were clustered by subject rather than by stimulant in multidimensional scaling. CDR3 length, diversity and J usage of AbnobaViscum P-expanded Vgamma9Vdelta2 repertoires were found to be similar to those of HMBPP- and zoledronate-expanded repertoires, which suggested a polyclonal response. Top TRGV9 CDR3 clonotypes were largely public, being shared across donors and across all three stimulation conditions. Every repertoire came from in vitro expanded cultures of healthy donor cells rather than from mistletoe-treated patients.

The library came from 5' RACE. For each sample, RNA was extracted from about 10,000 sorted cells with the RNeasy Micro Kit. Libraries were generated by template-switch reverse transcription, after which the CDR3gamma and CDR3delta regions were amplified by PCR. The amplicons were sequenced on an Illumina MiSeq with the V2 300 kit, which gave 150 bp paired-end reads. The authors' pipeline ran thus. Read quality was checked with FastQC version 0.11.8. MiXCR version 3.0.3 was used to build CDR3 sequences by aligning reads to GenBank TRG or TRD reference genes. MiXCR was run with default parameters, except that TRDD assembly used 3 consecutive nucleotides instead of 5. Repertoire analyses, including normalized Shannon-Wiener diversity, clonotype tracking and multidimensional scaling, used VDJtools version 1.2.1 with default settings. Out-of-frame CDR3 sequences and those containing stop codons were excluded from analysis. Public reads were reanalyzed in TCRdb with CATT, and rows carrying the same DNA were merged afterwards. These V and J calls are TCRdb output, not the study's own analysis. This sample lists about 730 delta-chain clones; roughly 36% were detected once. Clones ranked in the top ten supply roughly 20% of the sample.

The treatment or condition label here, explained by the study, means: aminobisphosphonate causing endogenous IPP accumulation, about 0.91 uM. Live CD3+ TCRgammadelta+ Vgamma9+ Vdelta2+ T cells were FACS-sorted on a FACS Aria III after expansion. PBMC were exposed to around 0.95 uM zoledronate for one day and then washed three times before expansion. Expansion of the cultures lasted 14 days, and IL-2 was replenished every 3 to 4 days. After the one-day stimulant pulse, cells were washed three times and then cultured in medium containing about 92 U/mL IL-2. Before culture, peripheral blood mononuclear cells were isolated by Lymphoprep gradient centrifugation and frozen in liquid nitrogen. The CDR3, cysteine through phenylalanine, is 15 amino acids long. Only the CDR3 DNA stays, 45 bases, in frame from base 1. Based on the germline V gene, the CDR1 and CDR2 sequences are GEAIGNYY and EKD. Details on this clone: It lacks a known antigen. With a far larger clone one base away, a read error is the likely cause. This specimen includes other DNA sequences encoding the same CDR3.

The specimen comprised gamma-delta T cells from peripheral blood expanded in culture, sampled from an in vitro culture stimulated with zoledronate. The chain employs TRDV2 and TRDJ1; 9 central bases correspond to TRDD3. The sequence was obtained from an adult in good health. The bases are TGTGCCTGTGACTCACTGGGGGAATACACTGATAAACTCATCTTT. Translated, it reads CACDSLGEYTDKLIF.